This TCR beta chain came from a study of T cell responses to AZD1222 COVID-19 vaccine. The study pooled second doses at about 4 or about 12 weeks. V was cut by 4 bases and J by 0 bases, with 10 bases left in between. The CDR3 is 15 residues long. The germline V gene encodes CDR1 SNHLY and CDR2 FYNNEI. This clone has a single count. Sequencing was performed with immunoSEQ multiplex PCR; in TCRdb, only in-frame clones are kept and a portion is missing. The sample shows roughly 100,000 clones, more than 85% of them seen only once. The sequencing here drew on peripheral blood, taken 28 days after the second AZD1222 dose. The V and J genes are TRBV2 and TRBJ1-3, with D unclear. The receptor comes from an adult who received the AZD1222 COVID-19 vaccine. The CDR3 spells CASSGGGRSGNTIYF. The CDR3, as DNA: TGTGCCAGCAGTGGAGGAGGTCGCTCTGGAAACACCATATATTTT.